The subject of this entry is one TCR beta chain. The entry originates in a study of blood T cell repertoires in COVID-19. Study context: Donors in the United States, Italy and Spain gave samples during acute or convalescent COVID-19. From T cells, B-cell-depleted T cells, or PBMCs came the material, which was cDNA or gDNA.

As originally analysed: Nucleated cell counts were estimated from reference gene primer amplification. Here immunoSEQ multiplex PCR was the method, and the copy in TCRdb shows in-frame clones only, minus some. V, J and clone size were drawn from that table, and D and trimming were deduced from the DNA. The sample gives roughly 100,000 clones, about three quarters of which show up once; just under 20% is in the top ten. This receptor was taken from a woman aged 70-85 years with acute or convalescent COVID-19. The sequencing sample was made of peripheral blood.

CDR3 sequence (DNA): TGTGCCAGTAGTAGACGACAGACCTACTATGGCTACACCTTC. This encodes CASSRRQTYYGYTF. V and J are TRBV19 and TRBJ1-2; tentatively, D is TRBD1 (5 bases). The ends were cut back, 4 bases at V and 3 bases at J, with 12 bases in the middle. The V gene's germline CDR1 is LNHDA and CDR2 SQIVND (reference sequence). There are 14 residues in the CDR3. Variable domain in full (rest from reference TRBV19 and TRBJ1-2): DGGITQSPKYLFRKEGQNVTLSCEQNLNHDAMYWYRQDPGQGLRLIYYSQIVNDFQKGDIAEGYSVSREKKESFPLTVTSAQKNPTAFYLCASSRRQTYYGYTFGSGTRLTVV.